This passage covers 10 T cell receptor beta chains from one sample sequenced in a study of blood T cell repertoires in COVID-19. The table came from immunoSEQ multiplex PCR; TCRdb's copy has only in-frame clones and leaves some out. This sample yields 140,000 to 150,000 clones, of which about nine tenths are seen a single time; over 0.75% belongs to the top ten. Sequencing input: peripheral blood. The receptor set was obtained from a woman aged 50 to 60 with acute or convalescent COVID-19.

The gene calls are TRBV11-2 and TRBJ2-2; 10 nucleotides line up with TRBD2. The germline gives CDR1 SGHAT, CDR2 FQNNGV. The CDR3 loop spans 15 amino acids. V lost 5 bases and J lost 6; bases outside the gene matches: 6. CDR3 nucleotides: TGTGCCAGCAGCCTCCTAGCGGGAGAGGCCGGGGAGCTGTTTTTT. It codes for CASSLLAGEAGELFF. The entire variable domain, with the rest obtained from reference TRBV11-2 and TRBJ2-2, is as follows: EAGVAQSPRYKIIEKRQSVAFWCNPISGHATLYWYQQILGQGPKLLIQFQNNGVVDDSQLPKDRFSAERLKGVDSTLKIQPAKLEDSAVYLCASSLLAGEAGELFFGEGSRLTVL.

The chain is built from TRBV5-1 and TRBJ1-3; D uncertain. V was trimmed by 2 bases and J by 0 bases, leaving 12 bases between them. The CDR3 is made up of 16 amino acids. Germline values: CDR1 SGHRS, CDR2 YFSETQ. The CDR3 sequence: CASSLFFRGSGNTIYF. The CDR3 bases are TGCGCCAGCAGCTTATTTTTTCGGGGCTCTGGAAACACCATATATTTT.

The V and J genes are TRBV6-1 and TRBJ2-5; D gene uncertain. The CDR3 spans 16 residues. Trimming cost V 0 bases and J 2 bases, with 13 bases left between them. Germline values: CDR1 MNHNS, CDR2 SASEGT. In nucleotides, the CDR3 is TGTGCCAGCAGTGAAGCGATTTGGTCCGGGCAAGAGACCCAGTACTTC. Encoded protein: CASSEAIWSGQETQYF.

Here the CDR3 reads CASSYLWPSSYEQYF. The CDR3 DNA follows: TGTGCCAGCAGTTACCTGTGGCCGTCTTCCTACGAGCAGTACTTC. The chain combines TRBV6-5 with TRBJ2-7; D is ambiguous. Trimming removed 2 bases at V and 1 base at J, with 12 bases between. Germline-derived CDR1 and CDR2 are MNHEY and SVGAGI. The CDR3 has 15 residues.

The sample holds one count of this clone. The chain recombines TRBV9 with TRBJ2-1; 11 bases agree with TRBD2. Germline assignment: CDR1 SGDLS and CDR2 YYNGEE. The CDR3 is 15 residues long. V dropped 1 base and J dropped 8; count of bases not matched to a gene: 5. The CDR3 nucleotides read TGTGCCAGCAGCGTAAAACTAGCGGGAGTACATGAGCAGTTCTTC. Its translation: CASSVKLAGVHEQFF.

The J gene is TRBJ1-2, the V gene TRBV11-2, with TRBD1 matching over 7 bases. Trimming took 3 bases from V and 2 from J; bases not matched to a gene: 12. The CDR3 spans 17 residues. From germline, CDR1 is SGHAT and CDR2 FQNNGV. CDR3 region: CASSFNPTGIGNYGYTF. The CDR3 coding sequence is TGTGCCAGCAGCTTCAACCCGACAGGGATCGGCAACTATGGCTACACCTTC. The full variable domain, with the rest looked up from reference TRBV11-2 and TRBJ1-2, is EAGVAQSPRYKIIEKRQSVAFWCNPISGHATLYWYQQILGQGPKLLIQFQNNGVVDDSQLPKDRFSAERLKGVDSTLKIQPAKLEDSAVYLCASSFNPTGIGNYGYTFGSGTRLTVV.

V usage is TRBV5-1 and J usage is TRBJ2-2; 8 nucleotides agree with TRBD1. CDR1 SGHRS and CDR2 YFSETQ come from the germline V gene. CDR3 size: 17 residues. V was pared by 3 bases and J by 3 bases, with 10 bases of the junction left unmatched. The CDR3 here is CASSWNRGSLDTGELFF. Here the CDR3 DNA reads TGCGCCAGCAGCTGGAACAGGGGGTCGTTAGACACCGGGGAGCTGTTTTTT.

This rearrangement joins TRBV7-9 to TRBJ2-4, with 9 bases aligning to TRBD2. With 5 bases clipped from V and 3 bases from J, the junction kept 14 bases outside the gene matches. From germline, CDR1 is SEHNR and CDR2 FQNEAQ (reference sequence). This CDR3 has 18 amino acids. The CDR3: CASSPPRLAERGKNIQYF. DNA for the CDR3: TGTGCCAGCAGCCCCCCCCGACTAGCGGAGAGGGGCAAAAACATTCAGTACTTC.

The chain uses TRBV10-1 and TRBJ1-2, with D perhaps TRBD1 (5 bases). Germline V lookup: CDR1 WNHNN, CDR2 SYGVQD (reference sequence). This CDR3 has 17 residues. The ends were cut back, 0 bases at V and 5 bases at J, with 19 bases in the middle. For the CDR3, the DNA is TGCGCCAGCAGTGAGTCGGTCCGGCAGGGTGATATTTATGGCTACACCTTC. Its translation is CASSESVRQGDIYGYTF.

The sample holds one count of this clone. The chain employs TRBV7-3 and TRBJ2-3; 11 nucleotides agree with TRBD2. J lost 2 bases, V lost 5 bases, and 3 bases had no gene match. Germline CDR1 reads SGHTA; CDR2 reads FQGTGA. CDR3 length equals 15 residues. CDR3 coding DNA: TGTGCCAGCAGCACTAGCGGGGGAGTCACAGATACGCAGTATTTT. Amino acid sequence: CASSTSGGVTDTQYF.